Following are 3 T cell receptor beta chains from one sample sequenced in a study of OX40 agonist ivuxolimab in advanced cancers. The data were produced by immunoSEQ multiplex PCR, yet TCRdb's version contains in-frame clones alone and is incomplete. The table lists some 73,000 clones, 70% to 90% of them singletons. The sequenced sample was CD4+ or CD8+ T cells sorted from blood, obtained in a trial of the OX40 agonist ivuxolimab. These receptors came from an adult with an advanced solid tumor such as melanoma, head and neck, liver or kidney cancer.

The genes are TRBV11-1 and TRBJ1-2; D uncertain. CDR1 is SGHAT, CDR2 FQDESV, per germline (reference sequence). V lost 2 bases, J lost 8 bases, and 15 bases lay in between. There are 14 residues in the CDR3. The CDR3 DNA reads as TGTGCCAGCAGCTTAAACAGACAATCCTACGGCTACACCTTC. It specifies CASSLNRQSYGYTF.

This clone was counted a single time. J is TRBJ2-5 and V is TRBV2; TRBD1 aligns across 9 bases. The CDR3 has 15 amino acids. V shed 1 base and J 5 bases; nucleotides not matched to a gene: 5. Germline-derived CDR1 and CDR2 are SNHLY and FYNNEI. Here the CDR3 reads CASSEGTGAGETQYF. The CDR3 DNA follows: TGTGCCAGCAGTGAAGGGACAGGGGCGGGGGAGACCCAGTACTTC.

This rearrangement joins TRBV19 to TRBJ2-7; 7 bases match TRBD1. Germline lookup yields CDR1 LNHDA and CDR2 SQIVND (reference sequence). The CDR3 consists of 14 residues. V lost 5 bases, J lost 2 bases, and 6 bases stayed unmatched. CDR3 sequence: CASSPWDSTYEQYF. CDR3 DNA sequence: TGTGCCAGTAGTCCCTGGGACAGTACCTACGAGCAGTACTTC. The whole variable domain, remainder taken from reference TRBV19 and TRBJ2-7, is DGGITQSPKYLFRKEGQNVTLSCEQNLNHDAMYWYRQDPGQGLRLIYYSQIVNDFQKGDIAEGYSVSREKKESFPLTVTSAQKNPTAFYLCASSPWDSTYEQYFGPGTRLTVT.